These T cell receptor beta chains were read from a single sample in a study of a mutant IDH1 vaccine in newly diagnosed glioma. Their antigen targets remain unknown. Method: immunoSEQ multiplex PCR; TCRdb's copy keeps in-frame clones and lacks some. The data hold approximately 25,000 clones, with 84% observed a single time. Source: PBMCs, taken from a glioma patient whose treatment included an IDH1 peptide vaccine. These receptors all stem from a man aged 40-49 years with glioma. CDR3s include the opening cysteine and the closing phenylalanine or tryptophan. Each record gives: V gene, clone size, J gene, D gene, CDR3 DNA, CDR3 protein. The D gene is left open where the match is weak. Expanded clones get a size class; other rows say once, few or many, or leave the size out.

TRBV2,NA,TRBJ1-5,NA,TGTGCCAGCAGGGTGGATTCTGGCAATCAGCCCCAGCATTTT,CASRVDSGNQPQHF
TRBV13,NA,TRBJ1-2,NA,TGTGCCAGCAGCTTAGGGACAGGAAGATATGGCTACACCTTC,CASSLGTGRYGYTF
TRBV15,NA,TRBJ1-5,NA,TGTGCCACCAGCAGAGATCTGGGGGGCTATCAGCCCCAGCATTTT,CATSRDLGGYQPQHF
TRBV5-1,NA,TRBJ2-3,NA,TGCGCCAGCAGCTTGGGACTAACCACAGATACGCAGTATTTT,CASSLGLTTDTQYF
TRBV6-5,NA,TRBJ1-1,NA,TGTGCCAGCAAGGGCGGGGCGCTGAGAGTGGACGCTTTCTTT,CASKGGALRVDAFF
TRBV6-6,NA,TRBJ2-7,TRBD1,TGTGCCACCAAGCAGGGGGAAGGCGAGCAGTACTTC,CATKQGEGEQYF
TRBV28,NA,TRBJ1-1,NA,TGTGCCAGCACCCAGATGAACACTGAAGCTTTCTTT,CASTQMNTEAFF
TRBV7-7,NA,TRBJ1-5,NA,TGTGCCAGCAGCTTCGATACCCCAGTCCACAGTCAGCCCCAGCATTTT,CASSFDTPVHSQPQHF
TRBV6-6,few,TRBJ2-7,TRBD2,TGTGCCAGCAGTTACTCGACTAGCCAAACTTTCGAGCAGTACTTC,CASSYSTSQTFEQYF
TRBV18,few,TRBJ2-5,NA,TGTGCCAGCGTCGGGGCGAAAGGGGAGACCCAGTACTTC,CASVGAKGETQYF
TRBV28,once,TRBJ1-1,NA,TGTGCCAGCAGTCTTATTGGGGGGCAGCTGAACACTGAAGCTTTCTTT,CASSLIGGQLNTEAFF
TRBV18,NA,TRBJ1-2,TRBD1,TGTGCCAGCTCACCGGACAGGGGCCTCTATGGCTACACCTTC,CASSPDRGLYGYTF
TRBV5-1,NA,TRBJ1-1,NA,TGCGCCAGCAGCTTGGGGATGAACACTGAAGCTTTCTTT,CASSLGMNTEAFF
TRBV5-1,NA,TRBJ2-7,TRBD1,TGCGCCAGCAGACCCGGACAGGGAGCCTACGAGCAGTACTTC,CASRPGQGAYEQYF
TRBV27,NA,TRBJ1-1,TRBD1,TGTGCCAGCAGTTTGGCAGGGGGCACTGAAGCTTTCTTT,CASSLAGGTEAFF
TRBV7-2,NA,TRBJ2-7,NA,TGTGCCAGCAGCTCCCGTGTCGTCCTCTACGAGCAGTACTTC,CASSSRVVLYEQYF
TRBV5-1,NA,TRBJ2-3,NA,TGCGCCAGCAGCTTGGAGGGACGAGGCGCAGATACGCAGTATTTT,CASSLEGRGADTQYF
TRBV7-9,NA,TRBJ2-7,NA,TGTGCCAGCAGCTTAGGAACCGCCGGGGAGCAGTACTTC,CASSLGTAGEQYF
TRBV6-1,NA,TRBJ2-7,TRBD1,TGTGCCAGCCAGATTGGGCAGGGGGCCTACGAGCAGTACTTC,CASQIGQGAYEQYF
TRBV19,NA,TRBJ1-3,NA,TGTGCCAGTAGTCCGCCGAACTCTGGAAACACCATATATTTT,CASSPPNSGNTIYF
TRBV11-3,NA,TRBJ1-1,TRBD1,TGTGCCAGCAGCCTTGGACAGGGGGAGGCTTTCTTT,CASSLGQGEAFF
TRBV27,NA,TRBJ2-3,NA,TGTGCCAGCAGGGAAGGACCACGCAGGGCAGATACGCAGTATTTT,CASREGPRRADTQYF
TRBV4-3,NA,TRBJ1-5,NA,TGCGCCAGCAGCCAAGATCGTTTCAGGCCCAATCAGCCCCAGCATTTT,CASSQDRFRPNQPQHF
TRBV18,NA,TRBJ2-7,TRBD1,TGTGCCAGCTCACCAATTAATATCCGGGACAGCCCTTCCTTC,CASSPINIRDSPSF
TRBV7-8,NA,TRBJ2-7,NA,TGTGCCAGCAGCTTAGGTGGACTGGGTTCCTACGAGCAGTACTTC,CASSLGGLGSYEQYF
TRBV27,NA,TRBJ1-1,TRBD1,TGTGCCAGCAGTTTGACAGGGGCTGAAGCTTTCTTT,CASSLTGAEAFF
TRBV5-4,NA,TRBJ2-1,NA,TGTGCCAGCAGCAACATCCTCCGAAACAATGAGCAGTTCTTC,CASSNILRNNEQFF
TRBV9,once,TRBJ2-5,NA,TGTGCCAGCAGCCAAGATCCCCAGGAGACCCAGTACTTC,CASSQDPQETQYF
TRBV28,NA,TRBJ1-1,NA,TGTGCCAGCAGTTTATTCTCTCAGAACACTGAAGCTTTCTTT,CASSLFSQNTEAFF
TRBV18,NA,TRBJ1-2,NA,TGTGCCAGCTCACCAGCAGGGGCAGCTAACTATGGCTACACCTTC,CASSPAGAANYGYTF
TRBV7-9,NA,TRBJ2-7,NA,TGTGCCAGCAGCTCAGCCTCTTTGGGCGGGTTCGAGACCTACGAGCAGTACTTC,CASSSASLGGFETYEQYF
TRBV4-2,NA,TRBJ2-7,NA,TGTGCCAGCAGCCAAGATTGCGGGGTCGAGCAGTACTTC,CASSQDCGVEQYF
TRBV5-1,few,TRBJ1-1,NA,TGCGCCAGCAGCTTGGACAGTAGTGAAGCTTTCTTT,CASSLDSSEAFF
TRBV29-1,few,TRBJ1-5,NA,TGCAGCGTTGAAGACCCACCCCAGCCCCAGCATTTT,CSVEDPPQPQHF
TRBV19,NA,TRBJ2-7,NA,TGTGCCAGTAGTATGGAGGCGGGCACCTACGAGCAGTACTTC,CASSMEAGTYEQYF
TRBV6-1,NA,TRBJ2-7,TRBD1,TGTGCCAGCTCCCGGACAGGAACCTACGAGCAGTACTTC,CASSRTGTYEQYF
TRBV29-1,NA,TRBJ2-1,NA,TGCAGCGTTTATTTGGCGGAGAGATACAATGAGCAGTTCTTC,CSVYLAERYNEQFF
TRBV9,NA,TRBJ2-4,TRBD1,TGTGCCAGCAGCCCTCGGACAGGGGAAAACATTCAGTACTTC,CASSPRTGENIQYF
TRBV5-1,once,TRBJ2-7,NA,TGCGCCAGCAGCTTGTCTTGGGCAGGAAACTACGAGCAGTACTTC,CASSLSWAGNYEQYF
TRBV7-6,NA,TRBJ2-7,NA,TGTGCCAGCAGCCCGTCCGGGAACGAGCAGTACTTC,CASSPSGNEQYF
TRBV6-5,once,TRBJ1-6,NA,TGTGCCAGCAGTTACCAGGGTGACAATTCACCCCTCCACTTT,CASSYQGDNSPLHF
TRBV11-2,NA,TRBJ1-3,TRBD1,TGTGCCAGCAGCCAGAAGGGAGGGGGCAGTGGAAACACCATATATTTT,CASSQKGGGSGNTIYF
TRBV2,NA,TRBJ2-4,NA,TGTGCCAGCGTTGCGCACGGGGGAAACCTAGCCAAAAACATTCAGTACTTC,CASVAHGGNLAKNIQYF